This TCR beta chain is drawn from a study of blood T cell repertoires in COVID-19. Turning to the study itself: From T cells, B-cell-depleted T cells, or PBMCs came the material, which was cDNA or gDNA.

Profiling relied on immunoSEQ multiplex PCR, and the TCRdb table lists in-frame clones only, not all of them. This table has roughly 120,000 clones, roughly 80% appearing once. V lost 3 bases and J lost 8; bases outside the gene matches: 3. CDR1 and CDR2 (germline): MGHDK, SYGVNS. This CDR3 has 13 residues. The chain uses TRBV25-1 and TRBJ1-2; 10 bases align to TRBD1. The source of this sequence is a man aged 50 to 59 with acute or convalescent COVID-19. Source material: peripheral blood. The CDR3 DNA reads as TGTGCCAGCAGTGACGGGACAGGGGTAGGCTACACCTTC. Translating gives CASSDGTGVGYTF.